Following are 24 T cell receptor beta chains from one sample sequenced in a study of blood T cell repertoires in COVID-19. TCRdb keeps only in-frame clones here, not all; method: immunoSEQ multiplex PCR. The data contain fewer than 200,000 clones, 80% to 85% of them seen just once; the ten biggest clones take up around 8%. The sequencing sample was made of peripheral blood. These receptors were obtained from a woman between 70 and 85 years old with COVID-19, enrolled during active disease.

The chain uses TRBV15 and TRBJ1-1; D might be TRBD1 (5 bases). Germline V CDR1 and CDR2: LNHNV, YYDKDF (reference sequence). The germline V and J ends were trimmed by 3 bases and 11 bases, with 22 bases remaining between them. The CDR3 is 15 residues long. CDR3 bases: TGTGCCACCAGCAGTAGCATGAAGGGGAATTTGTACGCTTTCTTT. Translated: CATSSSMKGNLYAFF.

The chain is built from TRBV2 and TRBJ1-5, with D unclear. With 6 bases removed from V and 0 bases from J, the gap between germline ends came to 12 bases. CDR3 length equals 15 residues. Germline-derived CDR1 and CDR2 are SNHLY and FYNNEI. The CDR3 sequence: CASRPSPLSNQPQHF. CDR3 DNA sequence: TGTGCCAGCAGACCCAGTCCCCTTAGCAATCAGCCCCAGCATTTT.

V is TRBV7-2 and J is TRBJ2-2; TRBD2 might be the D (5 bases). The CDR3 totals 17 residues. Trimming took off 7 bases at V and 2 bases at J, with 20 bases between the two ends. CDR1 is SGHTA and CDR2 is FQGNSA in the germline V gene. The chain's CDR3 is CASTLSPSQLNTGELFF. CDR3 DNA sequence: TGTGCCAGCACTCTTAGCCCTAGCCAGCTTAACACCGGGGAGCTGTTTTTT.

J is TRBJ2-3 and V is TRBV30; weak D call: TRBD2 (5 bases). The germline V gene has CDR1 GTSNPN and CDR2 SVGIG (reference sequence). The CDR3 runs 12 residues. Trimming stripped 2 bases from V and 6 bases from J, with 9 bases between. The CDR3 here is CAWSKGGDTQYF. CDR3 DNA: TGTGCCTGGAGTAAAGGCGGGGATACGCAGTATTTT.

This sequence joins TRBV5-1 and TRBJ1-5; TRBD1 might be the D (6 bases). The CDR3 sequence is 15 residues long. V was trimmed by 5 bases and J by 7 bases, leaving 19 bases between them. Germline V CDR1 and CDR2: SGHRS, YFSETQ. The CDR3 is CASRLYLQGNQPQHF. DNA of the CDR3: TGCGCCAGCAGACTCTATCTACAGGGAAACCAGCCCCAGCATTTT.

This clone was picked up a small number of times. The V gene is TRBV19, the J gene TRBJ1-2; D remains unclear. Germline lookup yields CDR1 LNHDA and CDR2 SQIVND (reference sequence). V lost 9 bases to trimming and J lost 9 bases, with 26 bases between them. The CDR3 covers 15 residues. The CDR3 DNA sequence: TGTGCCAGCACCCTTAGCGGGATCTCCGATCCGCGCTACACCTTC. Protein: CASTLSGISDPRYTF. The full variable domain, in which reference TRBV19 and TRBJ1-2 provide the parts outside the CDR3, is DGGITQSPKYLFRKEGQNVTLSCEQNLNHDAMYWYRQDPGQGLRLIYYSQIVNDFQKGDIAEGYSVSREKKESFPLTVTSAQKNPTAFYLCASTLSGISDPRYTFGSGTRLTVV.

The sample holds one count of this clone. The V and J genes are TRBV11-2 and TRBJ2-5; 9 bases are a match to TRBD2. The germline gives CDR1 SGHAT, CDR2 FQNNGV. This CDR3 has 15 residues. The trim removed 8 bases at V and 2 bases at J, leaving 9 bases unmatched. The CDR3 loop reads CASGVTSGPQETQYF. In DNA form, the CDR3 reads TGTGCCAGCGGCGTGACTAGCGGCCCTCAAGAGACCCAGTACTTC.

The V and J genes are TRBV6-5 and TRBJ2-2; 10 positions agree with TRBD2. The germline V gene encodes CDR1 MNHEY and CDR2 SVGAGI. The CDR3 is 14 amino acids. The V gene end was trimmed by 7 bases and the J gene end by 5 bases; junction bases not matched to a gene: 4. The DNA of the CDR3 is TGTGCCAGCATCACTAGCGGGACTACCGGGGAGCTGTTTTTT. Amino acids: CASITSGTTGELFF.

The chain recombines TRBV28 with TRBJ1-5; D gene ambiguous. Per germline, CDR1 MDHEN and CDR2 SYDVKM. Trimming left V 5 bases short and J 6 bases short, with 8 bases between. The CDR3 is made up of 12 amino acids. DNA of the CDR3: TGTGCCAGCAGTCTCCTAGGTCAGCCCCAGCATTTT. It is translated as CASSLLGQPQHF. The whole variable domain, filled in from reference TRBV28 and TRBJ1-5, reads DVKVTQSSRYLVKRTGEKVFLECVQDMDHENMFWYRQDPGLGLRLIYFSYDVKMKEKGDIPEGYSVSREKKERFSLILESASTNQTSMYLCASSLLGQPQHFGDGTRLSIL.

This rearrangement joins TRBV4-1 to TRBJ2-7; 11 nucleotides line up with TRBD2. Germline V gives CDR1 MGHRA, CDR2 YSYEKL. The length of the CDR3 is 15 residues. V lost 1 base to trimming and J lost 5 bases; unmatched junction nucleotides: 4. CDR3 in DNA: TGCGCCAGCAGCCAAGTGGGACTAGCGGCCAACGAGCAGTACTTC. Its protein product is CASSQVGLAANEQYF.

The chain employs TRBV18 and TRBJ1-5; D perhaps matches TRBD1 (6 bases). The V end lost 3 bases, the J end lost 1 base, and 10 bases lay between the germline ends. Germline-derived CDR1 and CDR2 are KGHSH and LQKENI. The CDR3 contains 15 residues. CDR3 loop: CASSPGGASNQPQHF. DNA of the CDR3: TGTGCCAGCTCACCGGGGGGGGCGAGCAATCAGCCCCAGCATTTT. Full variable domain (remainder filled in from reference TRBV18 and TRBJ1-5): NAGVMQNPRHLVRRRGQEARLRCSPMKGHSHVYWYRQLPEEGLKFMVYLQKENIIDESGMPKERFSAEFPKEGPSILRIQQVVRGDSAAYFCASSPGGASNQPQHFGDGTRLSIL.

The CDR3 spells CASSLDRGNQPQHF. The CDR3 nucleotides are TGTGCCAGCAGCCTCGACAGGGGAAATCAGCCCCAGCATTTT. V gene TRBV5-5 combines with J gene TRBJ1-5; 8 bases fit TRBD1. Trimming removed 4 bases from V and 4 bases from J; junction bases left unmatched: 4. This CDR3 comprises 14 residues. Germline V lookup: CDR1 SGHKS, CDR2 YYEKEE (reference sequence).

A single count supports this clone. V is TRBV19 and J is TRBJ2-7, with 9 bases matching TRBD2. CDR3 size: 15 residues. Per the germline V gene, CDR1 is LNHDA and CDR2 is SQIVND (reference sequence). After removal of 5 bases from V and 2 bases from J, the junction contained 7 bases not matched to a gene. The CDR3 loop reads CASSSWTSEPYEQYF. The CDR3 DNA follows: TGTGCCAGTAGTTCCTGGACTAGCGAGCCCTACGAGCAGTACTTC. Variable domain in full (rest from reference TRBV19 and TRBJ2-7): DGGITQSPKYLFRKEGQNVTLSCEQNLNHDAMYWYRQDPGQGLRLIYYSQIVNDFQKGDIAEGYSVSREKKESFPLTVTSAQKNPTAFYLCASSSWTSEPYEQYFGPGTRLTVT.

The chain is built from TRBV7-9 and TRBJ1-1; maybe TRBD1 (6 bases). V lost 7 bases and J lost 5, with 14 bases in between. CDR3 length equals 13 residues. Germline V gene lookup returns CDR1 SEHNR and CDR2 FQNEAQ (reference sequence). Here the CDR3 DNA reads TGTGCCAGCACCAAAGAGAGGGGGACTGAAGCTTTCTTT. Translated: CASTKERGTEAFF. The whole variable domain, filled in from reference TRBV7-9 and TRBJ1-1, reads DTGVSQNPRHKITKRGQNVTFRCDPISEHNRLYWYRQTLGQGPEFLTYFQNEAQLEKSRLLSDRFSAERPKGSFSTLEIQRTEQGDSAMYLCASTKERGTEAFFGQGTRLTVV.

V usage is TRBV19 and J usage is TRBJ2-3; 9 bases fit TRBD1. V lost 4 bases to trimming and J lost 3 bases; unmatched junction nucleotides: 5. The CDR3 runs to 15 residues. In germline, CDR1 is LNHDA, CDR2 SQIVND (reference sequence). The chain's CDR3 is CASSTTGGATDTQYF. CDR3 bases: TGTGCCAGTAGTACGACAGGGGGAGCAACAGATACGCAGTATTTT.

The gene calls are TRBV7-2 and TRBJ2-5; maybe TRBD2 (7 bases). V lost 6 bases and J 4 bases, leaving 18 bases between the germline ends. Germline assignment: CDR1 SGHTA and CDR2 FQGNSA. This CDR3 contains 15 residues. As DNA, the CDR3 is TGTGCCAGCAGGGCCCGAGGGGGAGGGATAGAGACCCAGTACTTC. It specifies CASRARGGGIETQYF. Drawing the rest from reference TRBV7-2 and TRBJ2-5, the complete variable domain is GAGVSQSPSNKVTEKGKDVELRCDPISGHTALYWYRQSLGQGLEFLIYFQGNSAPDKSGLPSDRFSAERTGGSVSTLTIQRTQQEDSAVYLCASRARGGGIETQYFGPGTRLLVL.

The rearrangement joins TRBV30 to TRBJ1-2, with D uncertain. Germline V gene sequence: CDR1 GTSNPN, CDR2 SVGIG (reference sequence). The CDR3 extends over 14 amino acids. V shed 1 base and J shed 4 bases, with 13 bases lying between them. The CDR3 DNA follows: TGTGCCTGGAGTGGTGGGTCCCGAGGCTATGGCTACACCTTC. This encodes CAWSGGSRGYGYTF.

V gene TRBV24-1 combines with J gene TRBJ2-5, with 11 bases aligning to TRBD2. With 4 bases clipped from V and 3 bases from J, the junction kept 3 bases outside the gene matches. The CDR3 length is 15 residues. Germline CDR1 KGHDR, CDR2 SFDVKD. CDR3 loop: CATSDKGLAEETQYF. CDR3 nucleotides: TGTGCCACCAGTGACAAGGGACTAGCGGAAGAGACCCAGTACTTC.

The V and J genes are TRBV3-1 (or the pseudogene TRBV3-2) and TRBJ1-3; 8 positions agree with TRBD1. V lost 4 bases and J lost 4; bases outside the gene matches: 9. There are 16 residues in the CDR3. Germline CDR1 LGHDT, CDR2 YNNKEL (reference sequence). The CDR3 loop reads CASSPVSRTGGNTIYF. The CDR3 bases are TGTGCCAGCAGCCCCGTGTCCCGGACAGGGGGAAACACCATATATTTT.

Only one count was recorded for this clone. The chain employs TRBV9 and TRBJ1-1, with TRBD1 identical over 7 bases. V shed 3 bases and J 4 bases; nucleotides not matched to a gene: 9. CDR3 length equals 15 residues. Germline V CDR1 and CDR2: SGDLS, YYNGEE. The DNA for the CDR3 is TGTGCCAGCAGCGGACGTGGGACAGTTGCCACTGAAGCTTTCTTT. Translating gives CASSGRGTVATEAFF.

This clone was counted once. The J gene is TRBJ2-3, the V gene TRBV30; 9 bases fit TRBD2. The CDR3 covers 15 residues. From germline, CDR1 is GTSNPN and CDR2 SVGIG (reference sequence). V shed 4 bases, J shed 0 bases, and the junction held 5 bases outside the gene matches. The chain's CDR3 is CAWNRLADSTDTQYF. CDR3 nucleotide sequence: TGTGCCTGGAACCGACTAGCGGACAGCACAGATACGCAGTATTTT.

The gene calls are TRBV30 and TRBJ2-5; TRBD2 matches 7 bases. The CDR3 has 12 residues. CDR1 is GTSNPN, CDR2 SVGIG, per germline (reference sequence). J gave up 2 bases and V 6 bases, and 3 bases lay outside the gene matches. CDR3 in DNA: TGTGCCTGCTTGGGGGGGCAAGAGACCCAGTACTTC. Translation gives CACLGGQETQYF.

J is TRBJ2-1 and V is TRBV7-8; 7 bases are shared with TRBD2. Trimming cost V 5 bases and J 2 bases; bases outside gene matches: 6. CDR1 and CDR2 (germline): SGHVS, FQNEAQ. The CDR3 has 15 residues. The DNA for the CDR3 is TGTGCCAGCAGCCCGCGGGAGTTTCCCTACAATGAGCAGTTCTTC. Translated: CASSPREFPYNEQFF.

The chain uses TRBV7-2 and TRBJ1-2; the match to TRBD1 covers 7 bases. Trimming cost V 0 bases and J 8 bases; bases outside gene matches: 9. Germline lookup yields CDR1 SGHTA and CDR2 FQGNSA. The CDR3 is 15 residues long. CDR3 amino acids: CASSLAAQGGQGYTF. CDR3 nucleotides: TGTGCCAGCAGCTTAGCGGCCCAGGGGGGCCAAGGCTACACCTTC.